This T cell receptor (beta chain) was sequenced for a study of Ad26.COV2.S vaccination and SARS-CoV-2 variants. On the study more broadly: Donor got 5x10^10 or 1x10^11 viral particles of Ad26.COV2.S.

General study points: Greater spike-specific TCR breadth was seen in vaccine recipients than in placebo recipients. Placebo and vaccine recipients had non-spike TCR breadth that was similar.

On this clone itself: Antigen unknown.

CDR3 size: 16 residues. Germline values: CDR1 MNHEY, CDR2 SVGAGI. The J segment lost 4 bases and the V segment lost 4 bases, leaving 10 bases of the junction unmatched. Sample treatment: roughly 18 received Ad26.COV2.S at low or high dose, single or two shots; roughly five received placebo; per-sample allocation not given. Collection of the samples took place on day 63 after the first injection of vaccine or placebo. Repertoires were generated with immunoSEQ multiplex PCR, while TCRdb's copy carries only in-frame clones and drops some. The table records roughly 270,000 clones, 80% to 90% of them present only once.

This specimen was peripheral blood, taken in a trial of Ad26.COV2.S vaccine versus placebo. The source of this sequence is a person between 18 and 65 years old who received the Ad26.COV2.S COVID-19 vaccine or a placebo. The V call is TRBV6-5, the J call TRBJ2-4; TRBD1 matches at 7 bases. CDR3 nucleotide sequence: TGTGCCAGCAGTTCACCCTATCGGGACAGTAAAAACATTCAGTACTTC. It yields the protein CASSSPYRDSKNIQYF.